This entry describes one TCR beta chain. Its antigen remains unidentified. Data came from immunoSEQ multiplex PCR; TCRdb stores just in-frame clones and leaves some out. Of roughly 300,000 clones detected, around 86% appear once; the ten largest clones hold 0.75% to 0.85%. The data originate from a study of cytomegalovirus exposure and HLA in healthy donors. Study-wide background: The 120 validation repertoires were produced on the same platform as the 700 or so repertoires of the first cohort. This was reported in a later analysis.

Study results and caveats: In vitro data verified a few CMV-associated chains as specific for CMV antigens. In the 130 or so validation repertoires, a later analysis found that first-cohort TCR clusters tended to co-occur.

CDR1 is ENHRY, CDR2 SYGVKD, per germline. This CDR3 has 14 residues. Trimming pared 2 bases from V and 5 bases from J, leaving 12 bases between. The clonotype was recovered from a woman aged 18-30 years in good health and CMV-seronegative. The V and J genes are TRBV10-3 and TRBJ2-5; D is possibly TRBD2 (7 bases). The sequenced sample was PBMCs. The CDR3 coding sequence is TGTGCCATCAGTGAGAACAGGGAGGGGGAGACCCAGTACTTC. Translating gives CAISENREGETQYF.